Listed here are 29 T cell receptor beta chains from one sample, sequenced in a study of T-cell reconstitution after alpha-beta-depleted transplantation in children. Preparing the TCRbeta library involved the use of unique molecular identifiers. MiXCR, applied by TCRdb to the PCR reads, yields one record per CDR3 protein. The sample lists 540,000 or so distinct CDR3 sequences, around 23% occurring once. Source: PBMCs, mostly from graft donor cells, taken 360 days after TCRalphabeta/CD19-depleted stem cell transplant. The receptor source for this set is a boy in the first two years of life who had a stem cell transplant for acute myeloid leukemia, so the T cells may come from the graft donor.

The chain employs TRBV10-3 and TRBJ1-2, with TRBD1 identical over 8 bases. This CDR3 spans 11 amino acids. The germline gives CDR1 ENHRY, CDR2 SYGVKD. With V trimmed by 9 bases and J by 6 bases, 3 bases remained unmatched. CDR3 DNA: TGTGCCATTGGGACAGGCGATGGCTACACCTTC. Amino acids: CAIGTGDGYTF.

This clonotype was detected a few times. The J gene is TRBJ2-7, the V gene TRBV7-2; maybe TRBD1 (6 bases). The CDR3 has 14 amino acids. Germline values: CDR1 SGHTA, CDR2 FQGNSA. Trimming cost V 5 bases and J 7 bases, with 18 bases left between them. In DNA form, the CDR3 reads TGTGCCAGCAGCCTGACAGGTTTCGGTCCTGAGCAGTACGTC. Translation gives CASSLTGFGPEQYV.

The rearrangement links TRBV20-1 to TRBJ2-7; possibly TRBD1 or TRBD2 for D (7 bases each). From germline, CDR1 is DFQATT and CDR2 SNEGSKA (reference sequence). The CDR3 extends over 15 amino acids. With 3 bases removed from V and 2 bases from J, the gap between germline ends came to 17 bases. In DNA form, the CDR3 reads TGCAGTGCTAGCTCGGGGGGACAGCCTCCCTACGAGCAGTACTTC. Translated, it gives CSASSGGQPPYEQYF.

V is TRBV28 and J is TRBJ1-3; no reliable D call. V was shortened by 2 bases and J by 4 bases, with 9 bases between the two germline ends. The CDR3 spans 14 residues. The germline V gene encodes CDR1 MDHEN and CDR2 SYDVKM. This CDR3 is CASSLRPRGNTIYF. The CDR3 bases are TGTGCCAGCAGTTTACGACCTAGGGGAAACACCATATATTTT. Combining the CDR3 with reference TRBV28 and TRBJ1-3 gives the whole variable domain DVKVTQSSRYLVKRTGEKVFLECVQDMDHENMFWYRQDPGLGLRLIYFSYDVKMKEKGDIPEGYSVSREKKERFSLILESASTNQTSMYLCASSLRPRGNTIYFGEGSWLTVV.

This clonotype occurred a few times. The genes are TRBV29-1 and TRBJ2-7, with a tentative D call TRBD1 (5 bases). The germline V gene encodes CDR1 SQVTM and CDR2 ANQGSEA. The CDR3 contains 12 residues. V was trimmed by 4 bases and J by 0 bases, leaving 7 bases between them. This chain's CDR3 is CSVVDSSYEQYF. CDR3 nucleotides: TGCAGCGTTGTCGACAGCTCCTACGAGCAGTACTTC.

The rearrangement links TRBV12-3 or TRBV12-4 to TRBJ2-7; D not certain. The CDR3 contains 14 residues. V was shortened by 5 bases and J by 5 bases, with 16 bases between the two germline ends. As DNA, the CDR3 is TGTGCCAGCAGTCAACGGACCCCTCCGGACGAGCAGTACTTC. Its protein is CASSQRTPPDEQYF.

In its sample, this clonotype was seen a few times. The genes are TRBV29-1 and TRBJ1-1; tentative D call: TRBD1 (5 bases). With 6 bases removed from V and 6 bases from J, the gap between germline ends came to 14 bases. The CDR3 totals 12 residues. In germline, CDR1 is SQVTM, CDR2 ANQGSEA. The CDR3 is CSVGPTAAEAFF. As DNA, the CDR3 is TGCAGCGTGGGACCGACGGCCGCTGAAGCTTTCTTT.

The sample holds many counts of this clonotype. V and J are TRBV20-1 and TRBJ1-2; tentative D call: TRBD1 (5 bases). The CDR3 loop spans 17 amino acids. CDR1 and CDR2 (germline): DFQATT, SNEGSKA (reference sequence). V dropped 1 base and J dropped 4 bases, with 22 bases sitting between them. CDR3 DNA sequence: TGCAGTGCTAGAGGGGAGGACTCTTGGGAGGGGATCTATGGCTACACCTTC. This encodes CSARGEDSWEGIYGYTF.

This chain uses TRBV10-1 with TRBJ2-3; D unclear. CDR3 length equals 14 residues. Germline CDR1 reads WNHNN; CDR2 reads SYGVQD (reference sequence). CDR3 residues: CQWPGEHRADTQYF. CDR3 bases: TGCCAATGGCCGGGCGAACACCGGGCAGATACGCAGTATTTT.

Only a few counts were recorded for this clonotype. This rearrangement joins TRBV20-1 to TRBJ2-1; TRBD1 matches 10 bases. CDR3 size: 14 residues. V lost 5 bases, J lost 4 bases, and 5 bases stayed unmatched. Germline values: CDR1 DFQATT, CDR2 SNEGSKA (reference sequence). In DNA form, the CDR3 reads TGCAGTGCTGCCGACAGGGGGCTGTACAATGAGCAGTTCTTC. It yields the protein CSAADRGLYNEQFF.

This clonotype was counted at least ten times. At one end the junction does not follow the germline gene, possibly because of a read error. The CDR3 here is CSAPGLAYDEQFF. For the CDR3, the DNA is TGCAGTGCTCCGGGACTAGCCTACGATGAGCAGTTCTTC. The chain links TRBV20-1 to TRBJ2-1, with 9 bases matching TRBD2. This CDR3 has 13 residues. Germline V CDR1 and CDR2: DFQATT, SNEGSKA (reference sequence).

The rearrangement uses TRBV28 and TRBJ2-1; TRBD1 aligns across 7 bases. V shed 5 bases and J 8 bases; nucleotides not matched to a gene: 12. The germline CDR1 and CDR2 sequences are MDHEN and SYDVKM. The CDR3 runs to 15 residues. The CDR3 spells CASSGLGAGGDEQFF. CDR3 nucleotide sequence: TGTGCCAGCAGTGGATTGGGGGCAGGGGGAGATGAGCAGTTCTTC. Filled out from reference TRBV28 and TRBJ2-1, the complete variable domain reads DVKVTQSSRYLVKRTGEKVFLECVQDMDHENMFWYRQDPGLGLRLIYFSYDVKMKEKGDIPEGYSVSREKKERFSLILESASTNQTSMYLCASSGLGAGGDEQFFGPGTRLTVL.

V usage is TRBV6-1 and J usage is TRBJ2-1; 10 bases are a match to TRBD2. Germline V CDR1 and CDR2: MNHNS, SASEGT. The CDR3 has 15 residues. The ends lost 6 bases at V and 3 bases at J; junction bases unmatched: 5. Here the CDR3 reads CASRGSGGLYNEQFF. As DNA, the CDR3 is TGTGCCAGCAGAGGTAGCGGGGGGCTCTACAATGAGCAGTTCTTC.

This clonotype has a handful of counts. The chain employs TRBV20-1 and TRBJ1-3; the D is unclear. Germline values: CDR1 DFQATT, CDR2 SNEGSKA (reference sequence). The CDR3 consists of 15 residues. Trimming left V 6 bases short and J 0 bases short, with 15 bases between. CDR3 nucleotide sequence: TGCAGTGCCCTGAAAGATTACCCCTCTGGAAACACCATATATTTT. Its protein product is CSALKDYPSGNTIYF.

This clonotype was detected many times. V and J are TRBV7-8 and TRBJ2-3; 8 nucleotides agree with TRBD1. The J segment lost 0 bases and the V segment lost 5 bases, leaving 4 bases of the junction unmatched. This CDR3 spans 15 amino acids. Germline CDR1 reads SGHVS; CDR2 reads FQNEAQ. DNA for the CDR3: TGTGCCAGCAGCGCGGGGACAGGTAGCACAGATACGCAGTATTTT. Translating it yields CASSAGTGSTDTQYF.

The chain joins TRBV12-3 or TRBV12-4 to TRBJ2-2; D is unclear. The CDR3 is made up of 15 amino acids. Deletions cut 3 bases from V and 4 bases from J, with 12 bases between. The CDR3 sequence: CASSLRGLSTGELFF. The CDR3 DNA reads as TGTGCCAGCAGTTTGCGCGGTTTGAGCACCGGGGAGCTGTTTTTT.

This chain connects TRBV4-3 to TRBJ2-3; D unclear. Trimming stripped 8 bases from V and 3 bases from J, with 15 bases between. Germline V gene lookup returns CDR1 LGHNA and CDR2 YSLEER. This CDR3 region has 14 residues. In nucleotides, the CDR3 is TGCGCCAGCCAAACCAAATATTCGACAGATACGCAGTATTTT. It translates to CASQTKYSTDTQYF.

The chain combines TRBV20-1 with TRBJ2-3; perhaps TRBD1 as D (6 bases). The CDR3 extends over 17 amino acids. CDR1 and CDR2 (germline): DFQATT, SNEGSKA (reference sequence). The V end was cut by 7 bases, the J end by 2 bases, with 25 bases between. The CDR3 spells CSVYKGRQGRITDTQYF. CDR3 nucleotides: TGCAGTGTTTATAAAGGGCGTCAGGGGCGCATCACAGATACGCAGTATTTT.

J is TRBJ2-1 and V is TRBV11-2; tentatively, D is TRBD1 (5 bases). Germline loops: CDR1 SGHAT, CDR2 FQNNGV. The ends were cut back, 2 bases at V and 2 bases at J, with 10 bases in the middle. This CDR3 contains 15 residues. CDR3 sequence (DNA): TGTGCCAGCAGCTTAAAGGGGATCACCTACAATGAGCAGTTCTTC. This codes for CASSLKGITYNEQFF.

This clonotype was counted between two and nine times. The rearrangement uses TRBV5-1 and TRBJ1-6, with TRBD1 identical over 9 bases. The germline CDR1 and CDR2 sequences are SGHRS and YFSETQ. V dropped 0 bases and J dropped 8; count of bases not matched to a gene: 3. This CDR3 is 15 amino acids long. CDR3 loop: CASSLGQGGDSPLHF. In DNA, the CDR3 is TGCGCCAGCAGCTTGGGACAGGGGGGGGATTCACCCCTCCACTTT.

This clonotype was picked up one time. The rearrangement joins TRBV6-1 to TRBJ2-7; tentatively, D is TRBD1 (6 bases). Germline values: CDR1 MNHNS, CDR2 SASEGT. This CDR3 spans 12 amino acids. The CDR3 reads CANSEQGYEQYV. CDR3 nucleotides: TGTGCCAACAGTGAACAGGGCTACGAGCAGTACGTC.

This clonotype was recorded many times. The V call is TRBV28, the J call TRBJ2-3; D possibly corresponds to TRBD2 (5 bases). Looked up from germline, CDR1 is MDHEN and CDR2 is SYDVKM. The CDR3 spans 14 residues. Trimming shortened V by 3 bases and J by 5 bases, and 12 bases separated the two germline ends. For the CDR3, the DNA is TGTGCCAGCAGTTTCCCGGGGTCCGGAGATACGCAGTATTTT. This gives the protein CASSFPGSGDTQYF.

The J gene is TRBJ1-5, the V gene TRBV20-1; 11 positions match TRBD1. This CDR3 region has 18 residues. Trimming took 4 bases from V and 3 from J; bases not matched to a gene: 14. Germline assignment: CDR1 DFQATT and CDR2 SNEGSKA (reference sequence). In nucleotides, the CDR3 is TGCAGTGCTACAATGTTAGGACAGGGGGCTATCACCAATCAGCCCCAGCATTTT. Its translation is CSATMLGQGAITNQPQHF.

As to this clonotype: One end of the junction fails to match germline, which may point to a read error. The chain carries TRBV4-3 and TRBJ2-7; D ambiguous. Germline values: CDR1 LGHNA, CDR2 YSLEER. The CDR3 covers 15 residues. CDR3 DNA sequence: TGCGCCAGCAGTCAAGGGAATCCAGGAACCTACGAGCAGTACTTC. Translated, it gives CASSQGNPGTYEQYF.

J is TRBJ2-6 and V is TRBV27; 9 bases agree with TRBD1. The germline gives CDR1 MNHEY, CDR2 SMNVEV (reference sequence). V lost 8 bases, J lost 0 bases, and 5 bases stayed unmatched. The CDR3 extends over 16 amino acids. DNA for the CDR3: TGTGCCAGCTTCGGGACAGGGAACTCTGGGGCCAACGTCCTGACTTTC. It translates to CASFGTGNSGANVLTF.

This clonotype has only a few counts. The V gene is TRBV6-1, the J gene TRBJ2-7; TRBD1 matches at 9 bases. Germline CDR1 MNHNS, CDR2 SASEGT. The CDR3 totals 15 residues. Trimming took 3 bases from V and 5 from J; bases not matched to a gene: 8. For the CDR3, the DNA is TGTGCCAGCAGTGACCCGGGACAGGGTCGGCACGAGCAGTACTTC. Protein: CASSDPGQGRHEQYF.

Many counts were recorded for this clonotype. This chain connects TRBV18 to TRBJ2-5; D is unclear. The CDR3 has 14 amino acids. Trimming stripped 5 bases from V and 2 bases from J, with 12 bases between. Germline V gene lookup returns CDR1 KGHSH and CDR2 LQKENI. The CDR3 region has the DNA TGTGCCAGCTCAGCCCTCGGCCCTCAAGAGACCCAGTACTTC. It specifies CASSALGPQETQYF.

This clonotype was observed a handful of times. The chain recombines TRBV20-1 with TRBJ1-1; D remains ambiguous. Germline CDR1 is DFQATT and CDR2 is SNEGSKA (reference sequence). The V and J ends lost 1 base and 4 bases respectively, with 19 bases between them. CDR3 size: 16 residues. The CDR3, as DNA: TGCAGTGCTAGAGTTCAGGTTTGGGGAGTCGGCACTGAAGCTTTCTTT. Translation gives CSARVQVWGVGTEAFF.

This clonotype was detected a few times. This rearrangement joins TRBV7-2 to TRBJ2-7; D is unclear. The CDR3 consists of 15 residues. With 5 bases removed from V and 4 bases from J, the gap between germline ends came to 18 bases. Germline V CDR1 and CDR2: SGHTA, FQGNSA. The DNA of the CDR3 is TGTGCCAGCAGCATAATATGGCAGGTTGGGTACGAGCAGTACTTC. Translated, it gives CASSIIWQVGYEQYF.